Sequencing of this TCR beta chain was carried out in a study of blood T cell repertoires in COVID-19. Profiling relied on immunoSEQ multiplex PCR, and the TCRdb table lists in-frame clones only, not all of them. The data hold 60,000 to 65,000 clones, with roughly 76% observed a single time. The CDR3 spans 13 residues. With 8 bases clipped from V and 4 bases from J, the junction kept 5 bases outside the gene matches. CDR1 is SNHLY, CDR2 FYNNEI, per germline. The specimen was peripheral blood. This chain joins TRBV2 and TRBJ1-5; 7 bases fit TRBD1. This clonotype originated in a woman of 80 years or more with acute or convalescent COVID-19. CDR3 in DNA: TGTGCCAGCCGGACAGGCTTAAATCAGCCCCAGCATTTT. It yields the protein CASRTGLNQPQHF.